Each of the 10 T cell receptor beta chains below was sequenced from the same sample in a study of CD8+ T cells in alopecia areata (dated by TCRdb to the late 2010s). The library relied on the immunoSEQ multiplex PCR assay. For TCR sequencing, RNA was extracted from every sample and reverse transcribed into cDNA to serve as template. Sourced from immuneACCESS, this table was stored by TCRdb with only in-frame sequences that have V and J called. A share of the clones is absent; for the studies checked, an unresolved V gene accounts for under half, and the remainder has no known explanation. The sample has around 61,000 clones on record, about 44% of them singletons. Together, the top ten hold 17% of the sample. The sample's time point label, in plain terms: baseline before oral tofacitinib. Sequenced material: CD8+ T cells sorted from blood, taken at week 0. The receptors stem from a human donor with alopecia areata.

This clone has just a few counts. The chain couples TRBV27 to TRBJ2-1; D remains unclear. The germline V gene has CDR1 MNHEY and CDR2 SMNVEV (reference sequence). Trimming shortened V by 5 bases and J by 6 bases, and 8 bases separated the two germline ends. The CDR3 runs 12 residues. For the CDR3, the DNA is TGTGCCAGCAGTGCAGAATTCAATGAGCAGTTCTTC. Amino acids: CASSAEFNEQFF.

CDR3 in amino acids: CASTPSFGEKLFF. CDR3 in DNA: TGTGCCAGCACCCCGTCCTTCGGGGAAAAACTGTTTTTT. V gene TRBV28 combines with J gene TRBJ1-4; D gene unclear. The germline gives CDR1 MDHEN, CDR2 SYDVKM. V gave up 7 bases and J gave up 8 bases, with 14 bases separating them. The CDR3 spans 13 residues. The entire variable domain, with the rest obtained from reference TRBV28 and TRBJ1-4, is as follows: DVKVTQSSRYLVKRTGEKVFLECVQDMDHENMFWYRQDPGLGLRLIYFSYDVKMKEKGDIPEGYSVSREKKERFSLILESASTNQTSMYLCASTPSFGEKLFFGSGTQLSVL.

This clone was counted a few times. The chain uses TRBV7-9 and TRBJ2-1, with D unclear. The CDR3 extends over 12 amino acids. Between the trimmed V and J ends, which lost 3 bases and 10 bases, there was a span of 10 bases. Germline CDR1 is SEHNR and CDR2 is FQNEAQ (reference sequence). The CDR3 region is CASSFGGREQFF. The CDR3 coding sequence is TGTGCCAGCAGCTTTGGCGGTCGGGAGCAGTTCTTC.

This clone was observed a few times. The chain is built from TRBV7-8 and TRBJ2-7, with TRBD2 identical over 12 bases. V trimming: 6 bases; J trimming: 2 bases; junction bases outside the gene matches: 2. The germline CDR1 and CDR2 sequences are SGHVS and FQNEAQ. The CDR3 length is 14 residues. CDR3 nucleotides: TGTGCCAGCAGTTGGACTAGCGGGGCCTACGAGCAGTACTTC. Translated, it gives CASSWTSGAYEQYF.

This clone was detected only a few times. The chain is built from TRBV27 and TRBJ2-7; 7 nucleotides align to TRBD1. V lost 5 bases and J lost 4; bases outside the gene matches: 8. The CDR3 is 14 residues long. Germline V gene lookup returns CDR1 MNHEY and CDR2 SMNVEV (reference sequence). This CDR3 is CASSADRAGYEQYF. The CDR3 nucleotides read TGTGCCAGCAGTGCCGACAGGGCTGGTTACGAGCAGTACTTC.

The chain links TRBV29-1 to TRBJ2-1; 8 positions match TRBD1. This CDR3 has 13 residues. Germline V CDR1 and CDR2: SQVTM, ANQGSEA. V lost 8 bases and J lost 4; bases outside the gene matches: 7. CDR3 sequence: CSSTGGNYNEQFF. In DNA form, the CDR3 reads TGCAGCAGCACAGGGGGGAATTACAATGAGCAGTTCTTC.

This chain joins TRBV7-7 and TRBJ2-3; no clear D. Germline V gene lookup returns CDR1 SSHAT and CDR2 FNYEAQ (reference sequence). This CDR3 has 14 amino acids. V shed 3 bases and J shed 2 bases, with 9 bases lying between them. CDR3 DNA sequence: TGTGCCAGCAGCTTTCTCGACAACACAGATACGCAGTATTTT. Translation gives CASSFLDNTDTQYF. Variable domain in full (rest from reference TRBV7-7 and TRBJ2-3): GAGVSQSPRYKVTKRGQDVTLRCDPISSHATLYWYQQALGQGPEFLTYFNYEAQPDKSGLPSDRFSAERPEGSISTLTIQRTEQRDSAMYRCASSFLDNTDTQYFGPGTRLTVL.

This clone appeared a few times. The V gene is TRBV7-9, the J gene TRBJ2-7; possibly TRBD2 for D (6 bases). This CDR3 comprises 14 residues. In germline, CDR1 is SEHNR, CDR2 FQNEAQ (reference sequence). V gave up 4 bases and J gave up 2 bases, with 12 bases separating them. The CDR3 DNA is TGTGCCAGCAGCTCGGGGGAGGCTCCCTACGAGCAGTACTTC. Protein product: CASSSGEAPYEQYF.

The chain combines TRBV6-6 with TRBJ1-5; D uncertain. This CDR3 has 14 residues. The V end lost 0 bases, the J end lost 5 bases, and 8 bases lay between the germline ends. Germline CDR1 reads MNHNY; CDR2 reads SVGAGI (reference sequence). CDR3 region: CASSYSKLDQPQHF. CDR3 sequence (DNA): TGTGCCAGCAGTTACTCCAAGCTGGATCAGCCCCAGCATTTT.

The gene calls are TRBV27 and TRBJ2-7; 8 bases fit TRBD2. The CDR3 totals 15 residues. V shed 5 bases and J 4 bases; nucleotides not matched to a gene: 10. The germline V gene encodes CDR1 MNHEY and CDR2 SMNVEV (reference sequence). In DNA form, the CDR3 reads TGTGCCAGCAGTCTCCGCGGCGTAGCGGGATACGAGCAGTACTTC. It yields the protein CASSLRGVAGYEQYF.